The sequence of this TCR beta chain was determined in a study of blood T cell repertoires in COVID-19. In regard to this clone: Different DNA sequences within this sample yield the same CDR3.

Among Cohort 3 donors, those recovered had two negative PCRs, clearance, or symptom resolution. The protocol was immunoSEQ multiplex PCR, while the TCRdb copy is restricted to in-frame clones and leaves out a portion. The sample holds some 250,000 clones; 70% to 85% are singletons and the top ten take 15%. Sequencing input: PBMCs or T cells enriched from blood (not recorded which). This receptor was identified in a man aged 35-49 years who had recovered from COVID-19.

CDR3 coding DNA: TGTGCCAGCAGCTTGTCGGCAGATACGCAGTATTTT. Its protein is CASSLSADTQYF. V usage is TRBV7-9 and J usage is TRBJ2-3; D unresolved. The CDR3 runs 12 residues. V lost 3 bases, J lost 4 bases, and 5 bases lay in between. The germline V gene encodes CDR1 SEHNR and CDR2 FQNEAQ (reference sequence).